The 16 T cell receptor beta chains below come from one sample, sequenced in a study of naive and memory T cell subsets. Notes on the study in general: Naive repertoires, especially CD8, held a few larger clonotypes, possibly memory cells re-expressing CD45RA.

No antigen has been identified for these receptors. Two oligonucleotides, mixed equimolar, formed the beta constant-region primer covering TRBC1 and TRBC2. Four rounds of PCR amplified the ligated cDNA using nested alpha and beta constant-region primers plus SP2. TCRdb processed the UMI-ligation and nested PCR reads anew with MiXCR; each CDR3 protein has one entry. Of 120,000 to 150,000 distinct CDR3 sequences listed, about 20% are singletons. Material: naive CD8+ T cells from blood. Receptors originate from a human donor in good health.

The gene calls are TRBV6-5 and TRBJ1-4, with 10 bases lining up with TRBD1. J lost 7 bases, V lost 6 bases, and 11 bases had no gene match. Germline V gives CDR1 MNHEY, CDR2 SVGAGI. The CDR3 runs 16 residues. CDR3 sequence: CASRQEGGQGGEKLFF. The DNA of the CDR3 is TGTGCCAGCAGGCAGGAGGGAGGACAGGGGGGTGAAAAACTGTTTTTT.

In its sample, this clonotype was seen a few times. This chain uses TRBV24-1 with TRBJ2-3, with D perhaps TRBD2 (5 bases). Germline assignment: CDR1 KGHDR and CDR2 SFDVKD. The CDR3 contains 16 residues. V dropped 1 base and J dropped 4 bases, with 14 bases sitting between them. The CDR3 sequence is CATSDFVGSGADTQYF. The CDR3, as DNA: TGTGCCACCAGTGATTTTGTAGGGAGTGGGGCAGATACGCAGTATTTT.

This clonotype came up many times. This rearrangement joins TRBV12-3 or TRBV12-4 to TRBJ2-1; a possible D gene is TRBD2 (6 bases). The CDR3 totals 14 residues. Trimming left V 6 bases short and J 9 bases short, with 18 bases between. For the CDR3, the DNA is TGTGCCAGCAGCCAGACCCCTAGCGAAGCTGAGCAGTTCTTC. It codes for CASSQTPSEAEQFF.

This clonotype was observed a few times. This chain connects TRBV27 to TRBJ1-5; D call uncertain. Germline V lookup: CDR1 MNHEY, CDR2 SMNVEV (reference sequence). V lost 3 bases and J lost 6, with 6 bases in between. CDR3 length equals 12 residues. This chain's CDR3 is CASSFVGQPQHF. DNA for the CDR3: TGTGCCAGCAGTTTTGTGGGTCAGCCCCAGCATTTT.

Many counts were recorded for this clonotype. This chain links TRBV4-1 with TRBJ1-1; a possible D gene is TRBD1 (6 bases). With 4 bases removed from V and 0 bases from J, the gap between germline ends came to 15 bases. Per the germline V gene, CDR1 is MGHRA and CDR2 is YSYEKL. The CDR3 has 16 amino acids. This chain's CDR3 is CASSPKRTELNTEAFF. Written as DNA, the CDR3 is TGCGCCAGCAGCCCGAAAAGGACAGAGCTGAACACTGAAGCTTTCTTT.

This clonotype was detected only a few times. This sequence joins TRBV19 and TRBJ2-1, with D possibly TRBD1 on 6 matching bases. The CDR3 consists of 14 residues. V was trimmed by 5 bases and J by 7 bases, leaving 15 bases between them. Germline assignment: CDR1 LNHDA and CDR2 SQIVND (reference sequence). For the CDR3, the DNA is TGTGCCAGTAGTCCTTTTCTAGGGGGAAATGAGCAGTTCTTC. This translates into CASSPFLGGNEQFF.

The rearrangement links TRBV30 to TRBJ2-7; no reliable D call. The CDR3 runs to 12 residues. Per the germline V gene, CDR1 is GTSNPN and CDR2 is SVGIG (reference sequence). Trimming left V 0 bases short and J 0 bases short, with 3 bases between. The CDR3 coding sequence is TGTGCCTGGAGTGTAGTCTCCTACGAGCAGTACTTC. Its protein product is CAWSVVSYEQYF.

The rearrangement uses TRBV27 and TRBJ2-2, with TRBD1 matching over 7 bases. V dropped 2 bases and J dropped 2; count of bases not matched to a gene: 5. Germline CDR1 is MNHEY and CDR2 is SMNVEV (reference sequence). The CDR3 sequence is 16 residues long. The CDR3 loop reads CASSLAGTANTGELFF. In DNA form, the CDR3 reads TGTGCCAGCAGTTTAGCCGGGACAGCCAACACCGGGGAGCTGTTTTTT.

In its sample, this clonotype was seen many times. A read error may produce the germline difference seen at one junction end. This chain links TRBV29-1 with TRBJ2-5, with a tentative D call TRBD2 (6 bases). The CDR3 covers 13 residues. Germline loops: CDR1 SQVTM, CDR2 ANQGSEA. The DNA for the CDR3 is TGCAGCGCTGAAGGACTATCCCAAGAGACCCAGTACTTC. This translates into CSAEGLSQETQYF.

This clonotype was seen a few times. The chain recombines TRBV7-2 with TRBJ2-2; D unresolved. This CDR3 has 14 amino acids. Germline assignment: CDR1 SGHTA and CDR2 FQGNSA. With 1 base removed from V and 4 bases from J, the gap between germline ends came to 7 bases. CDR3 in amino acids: CASSLVVGTGELFF. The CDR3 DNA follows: TGTGCCAGCAGCTTAGTGGTAGGCACCGGGGAGCTGTTTTTT.

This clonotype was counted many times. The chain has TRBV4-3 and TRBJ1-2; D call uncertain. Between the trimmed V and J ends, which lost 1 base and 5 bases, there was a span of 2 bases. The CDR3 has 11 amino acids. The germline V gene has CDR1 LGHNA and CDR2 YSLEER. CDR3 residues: CASSQGYGYTF. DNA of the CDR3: TGCGCCAGCAGCCAAGGGTATGGCTACACCTTC.

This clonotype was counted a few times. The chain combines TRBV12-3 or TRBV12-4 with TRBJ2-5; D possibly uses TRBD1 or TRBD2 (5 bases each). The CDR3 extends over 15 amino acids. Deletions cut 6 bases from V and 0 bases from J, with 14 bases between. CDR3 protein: CASSPGTANQETQYF. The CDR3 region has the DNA TGTGCCAGCAGCCCCGGGACCGCGAACCAAGAGACCCAGTACTTC.

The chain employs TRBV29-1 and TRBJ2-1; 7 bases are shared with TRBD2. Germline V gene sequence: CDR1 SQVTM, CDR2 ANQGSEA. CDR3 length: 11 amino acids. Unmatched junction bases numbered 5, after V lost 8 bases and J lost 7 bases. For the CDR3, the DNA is TGCAGCTCCAGGGAGGGGAATGAGCAGTTCTTC. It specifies CSSREGNEQFF.

The CDR3 DNA reads TGTGCCAGCAAGACTAGCGGGTACCAAGAGACCCAGTACTTC. It specifies CASKTSGYQETQYF. This chain connects TRBV25-1 to TRBJ2-5; 10 nucleotides match TRBD2. The CDR3 totals 14 residues. The germline CDR1 and CDR2 sequences are MGHDK and SYGVNS. V shed 7 bases, J shed 0 bases, and the junction held 2 bases outside the gene matches.

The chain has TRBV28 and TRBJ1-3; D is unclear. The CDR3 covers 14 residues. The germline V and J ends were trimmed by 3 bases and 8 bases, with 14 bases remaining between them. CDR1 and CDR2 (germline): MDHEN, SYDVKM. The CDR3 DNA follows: TGTGCCAGCAGTTTGGGCCGAGAGGAGGACACCATATATTTT. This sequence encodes CASSLGREEDTIYF.

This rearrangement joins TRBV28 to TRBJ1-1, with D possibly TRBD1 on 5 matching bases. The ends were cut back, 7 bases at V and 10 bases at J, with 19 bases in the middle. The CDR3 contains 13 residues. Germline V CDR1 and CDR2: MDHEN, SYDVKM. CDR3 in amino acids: CASTAGQPLGAFF. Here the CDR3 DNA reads TGTGCCAGCACGGCAGGGCAACCACTAGGAGCTTTCTTT. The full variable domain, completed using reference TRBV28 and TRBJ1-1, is DVKVTQSSRYLVKRTGEKVFLECVQDMDHENMFWYRQDPGLGLRLIYFSYDVKMKEKGDIPEGYSVSREKKERFSLILESASTNQTSMYLCASTAGQPLGAFFGQGTRLTVV.